The next 16 T cell receptor beta chains were all read from a single sample in a study of Graves' ophthalmopathy and Graves' hyperthyroidism. Amplification from RNA transcripts yielded the TCR beta CDR3 regions. RT-PCR with HTBI primers came first, then second-round multiplex PCR. Via MiXCR, TCRdb re-called the multiplex PCR reads, giving one row per CDR3 protein. The sample consists of 680,000 or so distinct CDR3 sequences, over 20% of them appearing once. Sequencing was done on a sample of peripheral blood. Receptor source: a woman under 30 with stable Graves' hyperthyroidism. Some clones in this sample may be carry-over from other donors' samples.

This clonotype was found a few times. The chain carries TRBV12-3 or TRBV12-4 and TRBJ1-1, with 7 bases aligning to TRBD1. J gave up 0 bases and V 7 bases, and 14 bases lay outside the gene matches. This CDR3 contains 17 residues. The CDR3 here is CASIPDRLVSMNTEAFF. DNA for the CDR3: TGTGCCAGCATCCCGGACAGGTTGGTGTCAATGAACACTGAAGCTTTCTTT.

J is TRBJ2-2 and V is TRBV6-1; either TRBD1 or TRBD2 may supply D (5 bases each). V was trimmed by 8 bases and J by 4 bases, leaving 20 bases between them. The CDR3 totals 16 residues. The germline V gene encodes CDR1 MNHNS and CDR2 SASEGT. The CDR3 DNA follows: TGTGCCAGCGGGGGTCCAGCCTGGGGTAGCACCGGGGAGCTGTTTTTT. This encodes CASGGPAWGSTGELFF.

This clonotype appeared many times. The chain combines TRBV12-3 or TRBV12-4 with TRBJ2-5; no clear D gene. Trimming took 1 base from V and 1 from J, leaving 7 bases between them. The CDR3 runs 14 residues. The CDR3 bases are TGTGCCAGCAGTTTAGGGATAGTCCAAGAGACCCAGTACTTC. Protein product: CASSLGIVQETQYF.

The chain uses TRBV6-1 and TRBJ2-7; D uncertain. Germline loops: CDR1 MNHNS, CDR2 SASEGT. Trimming cost V 4 bases and J 2 bases, with 15 bases left between them. The CDR3 is made up of 15 amino acids. The CDR3 here is CASSATPTSTYEQYF. In nucleotides, the CDR3 is TGTGCCAGCAGTGCGACCCCCACAAGTACCTACGAGCAGTACTTC.

The V and J genes are TRBV6-2 or TRBV6-3 and TRBJ1-1; D ambiguous. V was pared by 6 bases and J by 4 bases, with 9 bases between. Germline loops: CDR1 MNHEY, CDR2 SVGEGT. The CDR3 has 12 amino acids. The CDR3: CASREPTTEAFF. The CDR3 bases are TGTGCCAGCAGAGAACCGACCACTGAAGCTTTCTTT.

In its sample, this clonotype was seen many times. The V call is TRBV12-3 or TRBV12-4, the J call TRBJ1-6, with D unresolved. The CDR3 is 13 residues long. Trimming removed 3 bases at V and 7 bases at J, with 7 bases between. The CDR3 loop reads CASSLNSNSPLHF. CDR3 sequence (DNA): TGTGCCAGCAGTTTGAACAGCAATTCACCCCTCCACTTT.

This clonotype was found many times. V and J are TRBV9 and TRBJ2-5; 7 nucleotides line up with TRBD2. The V gene end was trimmed by 4 bases and the J gene end by 0 bases; junction bases not matched to a gene: 6. The CDR3 consists of 15 residues. Germline V gives CDR1 SGDLS, CDR2 YYNGEE. CDR3 loop: CASSPGRGYQETQYF. Here the CDR3 DNA reads TGTGCCAGCAGCCCAGGGCGGGGGTACCAAGAGACCCAGTACTTC.

In its sample, this clonotype was seen many times. The chain carries TRBV7-2 and TRBJ1-5; no clear D. Germline CDR1 SGHTA, CDR2 FQGNSA. Trimming left V 8 bases short and J 4 bases short, with 12 bases between. This CDR3 contains 13 residues. CDR3: CASGRAVNQPQHF. The CDR3 nucleotides read TGTGCCAGCGGGAGGGCAGTAAATCAGCCCCAGCATTTT.

CDR3 DNA sequence: TGTGCCAGCAGCCAGGGGACCGGGACAGGCTATGGCTACACCTTC. Translated, it gives CASSQGTGTGYGYTF. V is TRBV14 and J is TRBJ1-2; 8 positions agree with TRBD1. The ends lost 3 bases at V and 4 bases at J; junction bases unmatched: 7. Germline CDR1 is SGHDN and CDR2 is FVKESK. This CDR3 contains 15 residues.

V gene TRBV20-1 combines with J gene TRBJ2-2; 10 bases align to TRBD2. The CDR3 is 18 amino acids. V was clipped by 1 base and J by 6 bases; unmatched bases: 14. Germline V gives CDR1 DFQATT, CDR2 SNEGSKA (reference sequence). This CDR3 is CSARGGEGSGGIAGELFF. The CDR3 nucleotides are TGCAGTGCTAGAGGAGGGGAAGGTAGCGGGGGGATCGCCGGGGAGCTGTTTTTT.

This clonotype was seen ten or more times. This chain uses TRBV28 with TRBJ1-1; 7 positions match TRBD1. CDR3 length: 15 amino acids. With V trimmed by 4 bases and J by 0 bases, 5 bases remained unmatched. Looked up from germline, CDR1 is MDHEN and CDR2 is SYDVKM. CDR3 coding DNA: TGTGCCAGCAGTTCCTACAGGGGATTGAACACTGAAGCTTTCTTT. It yields the protein CASSSYRGLNTEAFF.

A few counts support this clonotype. The V gene is TRBV20-1, the J gene TRBJ2-5; D uncertain. There are 11 residues in the CDR3. Germline CDR1 and CDR2: DFQATT and SNEGSKA (reference sequence). V lost 6 bases and J lost 7, with 12 bases in between. CDR3 sequence reads: CSAGPLGTQYF. The CDR3 DNA is TGCAGTGCCGGGCCCTTAGGGACCCAGTACTTC.

The rearrangement links TRBV12-3 or TRBV12-4 to TRBJ1-6; 7 bases map to TRBD1. V was pared by 6 bases and J by 7 bases, with 6 bases of the junction left unmatched. The length of the CDR3 is 14 residues. CDR3 sequence reads: CASRVGQRNSPLHF. CDR3 DNA sequence: TGTGCCAGCAGAGTGGGACAGAGGAATTCACCCCTCCACTTT.

This clonotype occurred many times. The CDR3 DNA follows: TGCGCCAGCAGCCCTGGACTAGCGGGAGGCTATAGTTCCTACGAGCAGTACTTC. Translating gives CASSPGLAGGYSSYEQYF. The chain employs TRBV5-1 and TRBJ2-7; 14 bases map to TRBD2. The CDR3 totals 18 residues. The V gene end was trimmed by 4 bases and the J gene end by 1 base; junction bases not matched to a gene: 10. CDR1 and CDR2 from the germline V gene are SGHRS and YFSETQ.

This clonotype was found many times. V gene TRBV2 combines with J gene TRBJ1-5; maybe TRBD1 (6 bases). CDR1 is SNHLY and CDR2 is FYNNEI in the germline V gene. The CDR3 runs 16 residues. The ends were cut back, 10 bases at V and 5 bases at J, with 24 bases in the middle. CDR3 in DNA: TGTGCCACTTCGATTTACCGACAGGTTTATGATCAGCCCCAGCATTTT. It specifies CATSIYRQVYDQPQHF.

This clonotype was observed at least ten times. This chain connects TRBV7-3 to TRBJ2-5, with 7 bases lining up with TRBD1. V shed 5 bases, J shed 5 bases, and the junction held 11 bases outside the gene matches. This CDR3 comprises 15 residues. From germline, CDR1 is SGHTA and CDR2 FQGTGA. CDR3 in DNA: TGTGCCAGCAGCCCCCGGGACAGCGGAAGGGAGACCCAGTACTTC. The encoded protein is CASSPRDSGRETQYF.